One T cell receptor (beta chain) is described in this entry. Antigen: not known. The sample belongs to a study of T cell responses to AZD1222 COVID-19 vaccine. The overall study: Second-dose timings of about 4 or about 12 weeks were pooled.

The CDR3 spans 16 residues. V was cut by 0 bases and J by 6 bases, with 15 bases left in between. CDR1 SGDLS and CDR2 YYNGEE come from the germline V gene. Overall study findings and caveats: Among those given AZD1222, only six were seropositive at baseline. There were mostly white British donors and more females than males, and clonal diversity was possibly underestimated.

The protocol was immunoSEQ multiplex PCR, while the TCRdb copy is restricted to in-frame clones and leaves out a portion. In the table there are some 180,000 clones, about 91% of which are singletons. The chain employs TRBV9 and TRBJ1-4; D may be TRBD1 (6 bases). The receptor was derived from an adult in good health. The sample in question was peripheral blood, obtained on day 0 of AZD1222 vaccination. This CDR3 reads CASSVALGAGDEKLFF. For the CDR3, the DNA is TGTGCCAGCAGCGTAGCGTTGGGGGCAGGTGATGAAAAACTGTTTTTT.